The 16 T cell receptor beta chains below all came from one sample that was sequenced in a study of regulatory T cells in long-lasting Graves disease. Arm-PCR of CDR3 regions with iRepertoire HTBI primers generated TCR beta libraries. TCRdb itself ran the multiplex PCR reads through MiXCR, one entry per CDR3 protein. This table holds roughly 420,000 distinct CDR3 sequences, around 15% found once. Time point here: newly diagnosed GD, antithyroid drugs for less than 3 months. Scientists built the TCR library using RNA that was extracted from PBMCs. The sample was peripheral blood mononuclear cells (PBMCs), taken at new diagnosis, from a patient treated with antithyroid drugs. The receptors originated from a female donor with Graves disease.

The sample holds many counts of this clonotype. This sequence joins TRBV28 and TRBJ2-3; no clear D gene. The germline V gene has CDR1 MDHEN and CDR2 SYDVKM. This CDR3 region has 15 residues. V was pared by 5 bases and J by 1 base, with 13 bases between. For the CDR3, the DNA is TGTGCCAGCAGTCCAAGAGTGGCGGGCACAGATACGCAGTATTTT. It yields the protein CASSPRVAGTDTQYF. Full variable domain (missing parts from reference TRBV28 and TRBJ2-3): DVKVTQSSRYLVKRTGEKVFLECVQDMDHENMFWYRQDPGLGLRLIYFSYDVKMKEKGDIPEGYSVSREKKERFSLILESASTNQTSMYLCASSPRVAGTDTQYFGPGTRLTVL.

This clonotype showed up many times. CDR3 region: CASSFQTGAYEQYF. The CDR3 bases are TGTGCCAGCAGCTTCCAAACAGGGGCCTACGAGCAGTACTTC. The chain is built from TRBV7-2 and TRBJ2-7, with 7 bases identical to TRBD1. This CDR3 region has 14 residues. J was trimmed by 2 bases and V by 3 bases; bases with no gene match: 4. Germline CDR1 SGHTA, CDR2 FQGNSA.

This clonotype was counted ten times or more. CDR3 DNA sequence: TGCAGTGCTAGCAAGGGCCAGGTCTCCTACGAGCAGTACTTC. Protein: CSASKGQVSYEQYF. This sequence joins TRBV20-1 and TRBJ2-7, with unresolved D. The CDR3 contains 14 residues. Germline V gene lookup returns CDR1 DFQATT and CDR2 SNEGSKA (reference sequence). Between the trimmed V and J ends, which lost 3 bases and 0 bases, there was a span of 12 bases.

At least ten counts were recorded for this clonotype. The V gene is TRBV2, the J gene TRBJ1-5; D perhaps matches TRBD1 (5 bases). Trimming stripped 8 bases from V and 4 bases from J, with 12 bases between. CDR1 and CDR2 (germline): SNHLY, FYNNEI. This CDR3 is built from 13 residues. CDR3 residues: CASGQGPNQPQHF. As DNA, the CDR3 is TGTGCCAGCGGGCAGGGTCCTAATCAGCCCCAGCATTTT.

There are a few counts of this clonotype. V and J are TRBV3-1 and TRBJ2-3; the match to TRBD2 covers 15 bases. Losses at the gene ends were 4 bases for V and 9 bases for J; bases not matched to a gene: 8. The CDR3 has 16 residues. CDR1 is LGHDT and CDR2 is YNNKEL in the germline V gene (reference sequence). Here the CDR3 DNA reads TGTGCCAGCAGCCCCGGACTAGCGGGGGGGCAAAGCACGCAGTATTTT. Protein: CASSPGLAGGQSTQYF.

The chain carries TRBV30 and TRBJ2-7; 7 bases are a match to TRBD2. CDR3 length equals 15 residues. Germline values: CDR1 GTSNPN, CDR2 SVGIG (reference sequence). The ends lost 4 bases at V and 7 bases at J; junction bases unmatched: 16. The CDR3 nucleotides read TGTGCCTGGACCGTATCGGGGGGATCCCGTTGGGAGCAGTACTTC. As protein: CAWTVSGGSRWEQYF.

The chain joins TRBV6-1 to TRBJ2-2; D is possibly TRBD1 or TRBD2 (5 bases each). Trimming took 6 bases from V and 3 from J, leaving 11 bases between them. CDR1 and CDR2 (germline): MNHNS, SASEGT. This CDR3 has 14 residues. Here the CDR3 reads CASRGRGDTGELFF. CDR3 nucleotide sequence: TGTGCCAGCAGGGGAAGAGGGGACACCGGGGAGCTGTTTTTT.

In this sample, this clonotype turned up many times. The chain carries TRBV6-5 and TRBJ2-5; D might be TRBD1 or TRBD2, each matching 6 bases. Germline CDR1 MNHEY, CDR2 SVGAGI. With 2 bases removed from V and 4 bases from J, the gap between germline ends came to 8 bases. The CDR3 runs 13 residues. CDR3: CASSYGGRETQYF. As DNA, the CDR3 is TGTGCCAGCAGTTACGGGGGGCGAGAGACCCAGTACTTC.

CDR3 DNA: TGTGCCAGCAGTTACGGCGGTCTCCGGGAGCTGTTTTTT. It is translated as CASSYGGLRELFF. This chain connects TRBV6-2 or TRBV6-3 to TRBJ2-2; no reliable D call. CDR1 is MNHEY, CDR2 SVGEGT, per germline. The CDR3 spans 13 residues. Deletions cut 2 bases from V and 9 bases from J, with 10 bases between.

This clonotype was observed at least ten times. This rearrangement joins TRBV5-1 to TRBJ1-1; perhaps TRBD1 as D (6 bases). V lost 4 bases and J lost 6, with 16 bases in between. There are 14 residues in the CDR3. Looked up from germline, CDR1 is SGHRS and CDR2 is YFSETQ. CDR3 nucleotide sequence: TGCGCCAGCAGCCAAGGGCAGGGGTACCCTGAAGCTTTCTTT. Protein sequence: CASSQGQGYPEAFF.

The chain joins TRBV9 to TRBJ2-7; 8 nucleotides align to TRBD2. The CDR3 sequence is 13 residues long. J was trimmed by 1 base and V by 3 bases; bases with no gene match: 0. CDR1 is SGDLS, CDR2 YYNGEE, per germline. CDR3 in DNA: TGTGCCAGCAGCGGCGGGGGGTCCTACGAGCAGTACTTC. Its protein product is CASSGGGSYEQYF. Supplemented by reference TRBV9 and TRBJ2-7, the full variable domain reads DSGVTQTPKHLITATGQRVTLRCSPRSGDLSVYWYQQSLDQGLQFLIQYYNGEERAKGNILERFSAQQFPDLHSELNLSSLELGDSALYFCASSGGGSYEQYFGPGTRLTVT.

The chain links TRBV5-1 to TRBJ2-7; D might be TRBD1 or TRBD2, each matching 6 bases. Looked up from germline, CDR1 is SGHRS and CDR2 is YFSETQ. V dropped 0 bases and J dropped 5 bases, with 18 bases sitting between them. The CDR3 is 16 residues long. The CDR3 bases are TGCGCCAGCAGCTTGGCCTCTAGGGGGGCGACGGACGAGCAGTACTTC. As protein: CASSLASRGATDEQYF.

The genes are TRBV29-1 and TRBJ1-2; tentatively, D is TRBD1 (6 bases). Trimming shortened V by 0 bases and J by 5 bases, and 10 bases separated the two germline ends. The CDR3 contains 13 residues. Germline CDR1 reads SQVTM; CDR2 reads ANQGSEA. Here the CDR3 reads CSVEDRTGYGYTF. CDR3 DNA: TGCAGCGTTGAAGATCGTACAGGGTATGGCTACACCTTC.

This clonotype was recorded many times. The chain joins TRBV7-2 to TRBJ2-1; D is unclear. V shed 3 bases and J shed 9 bases, with 6 bases lying between them. The CDR3 has 11 residues. In germline, CDR1 is SGHTA, CDR2 FQGNSA. The CDR3 loop is CASSFYFEQFF. The CDR3 nucleotides read TGTGCCAGCAGCTTTTATTTTGAGCAGTTCTTC.

This clonotype appeared many times. The chain links TRBV7-3 to TRBJ2-1; 9 positions agree with TRBD2. The J segment lost 3 bases and the V segment lost 4 bases, leaving 4 bases of the junction unmatched. Germline CDR1 and CDR2: SGHTA and FQGTGA. The CDR3 extends over 15 amino acids. CDR3 region: CASSSNSGSYNEQFF. The CDR3 DNA sequence: TGTGCCAGCAGCTCAAATAGCGGGAGCTACAATGAGCAGTTCTTC.

About this clonotype itself: One base away lies a much larger clone, so this may be a sequencing read error. V and J are TRBV5-4 and TRBJ1-4; D unclear. This CDR3 contains 15 residues. The germline V gene has CDR1 SGHNT and CDR2 YYREEE (reference sequence). The germline V and J ends were trimmed by 0 bases and 0 bases, with 6 bases remaining between them. CDR3 nucleotide sequence: TGTGCCAGCAGCTTGGGGGCTGCAACTAATGAAAAACTGTTTTTT. Translated: CASSLGAATNEKLFF.